This T cell receptor beta chain was captured by sequencing in a study of T-cell memory formation after mild COVID-19. In its sample, this clonotype was seen many times. What it binds is unknown. The CDR3 covers 18 residues. Germline CDR1 and CDR2: SGHVS and FNYEAQ. V dropped 3 bases and J dropped 2; count of bases not matched to a gene: 8. A single record per CDR3 protein comes from TCRdb applying MiXCR to the 5' RACE reads. Of more than 85,000 distinct CDR3 sequences listed, 8.5% to 14% are singletons. Study-level results: Contracting CD4+ clones lay largely in CM and EM, with CD8+ ones residing in EMRA. Clones contracting across day 15 to 85 had a balanced CD4/CD8 profile; later expanding clones leaned CD4+.

The sample comprised PBMCs or a T cell subset sorted from them (not recorded which). The source of this sequence is a man between 18 and 29 years old who had mild COVID-19 (a few samples of this study predate the infection). Cell type and time point are not known. This chain uses TRBV7-6 with TRBJ2-1; 12 bases line up with TRBD2. The CDR3 DNA follows: TGTGCCAGCAGCTTTTCCACTAGCGGGGGGATCGCCTACAATGAGCAGTTCTTC. Protein product: CASSFSTSGGIAYNEQFF.